This is a list of T cell receptor beta chains from one sample in a study of control samples from healthy donors and cancer patients. Some clones are missing from TCRdb's copy, which holds only in-frame ones; the method was immunoSEQ multiplex PCR. The sample lists 88,000 or so clones, approximately 94% occurring once. Sequences were obtained from blood. The receptors here all came from a woman younger than 30 in good health. CDR3s include the opening cysteine and the closing phenylalanine or tryptophan. The D gene is left open where the match is weak. Clone size is not always given. Where it is, it says once, few, many or a class for expanded clones.

D gene	J gene	clone size	V gene	CDR3 protein	CDR3 DNA
TRBD1	TRBJ2-7	.	TRBV5-1	CASVRSRDRVKPPFNEQYF	TGCGCCAGCGTAAGAAGTCGGGACAGGGTTAAACCTCCGTTCAACGAGCAGTACTTC
.	TRBJ2-1	.	TRBV4-3	CASSPAMVNEQFF	TGCGCCAGCAGCCCAGCTATGGTCAATGAGCAGTTCTTC
.	TRBJ2-6	once	TRBV6-5	CASSWTGIGANVLTF	TGTGCCAGCAGTTGGACCGGGATCGGGGCCAACGTCCTGACTTTC
.	TRBJ2-7	.	TRBV5-1	CASSLVPAYEQYF	TGCGCCAGCAGCTTGGTACCCGCCTACGAGCAGTACTTC
.	TRBJ2-6	.	TRBV28	CASSFGQLASGANVLTF	TGTGCCAGCAGTTTCGGCCAGTTGGCCTCTGGGGCCAACGTCCTGACTTTC
TRBD1	TRBJ2-1	.	TRBV5-1	CASSLTGVHEQFF	TGCGCCAGCAGCCTTACAGGGGTCCATGAGCAGTTCTTC
TRBD1	TRBJ1-2	once	TRBV28	CASSPGDRANYGYTF	TGTGCCAGCAGCCCAGGGGACAGGGCGAACTATGGCTACACCTTC
TRBD1	TRBJ2-7	.	TRBV18	CASSPGQGATYEQYF	TGTGCCAGCTCACCCGGACAGGGGGCTACGTACGAGCAGTACTTC
TRBD2	TRBJ2-3	.	TRBV28	CASRVGGTSGSRSDTQYF	TGTGCCAGCAGGGTCGGGGGGACTAGCGGGAGTAGGTCAGATACGCAGTATTTT
.	TRBJ1-3	once	TRBV28	CASSLGGEGNTIYF	TGTGCCAGCAGTTTAGGAGGGGAGGGAAACACCATATATTTT
.	TRBJ1-6	.	TRBV18	CASSPTGQKSLYSPLHF	TGTGCCAGCTCACCCACTGGTCAGAAGTCCCTGTATTCACCCCTCCACTTT